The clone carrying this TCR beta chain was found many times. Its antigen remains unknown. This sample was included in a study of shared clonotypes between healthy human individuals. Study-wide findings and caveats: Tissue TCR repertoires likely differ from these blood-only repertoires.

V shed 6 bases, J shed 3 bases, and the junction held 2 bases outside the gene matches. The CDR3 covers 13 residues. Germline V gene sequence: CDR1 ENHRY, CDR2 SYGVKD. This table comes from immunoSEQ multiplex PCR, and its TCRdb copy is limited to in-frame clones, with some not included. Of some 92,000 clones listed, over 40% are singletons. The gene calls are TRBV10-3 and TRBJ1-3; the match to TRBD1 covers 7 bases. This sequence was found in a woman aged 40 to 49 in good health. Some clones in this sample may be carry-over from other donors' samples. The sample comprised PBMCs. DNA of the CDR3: TGTGCCATCAGGCAGGGGGATGGAAACACCATATATTTT. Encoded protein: CAIRQGDGNTIYF.